Listed below are T cell receptor beta chains from one sample, sequenced in a study of OX40 agonist ivuxolimab in advanced cancers. The method was immunoSEQ multiplex PCR; TCRdb's version includes in-frame clones alone and lacks a portion of them. The data contain roughly 70,000 clones, 85% of them singletons. The sample in question was CD4+ or CD8+ T cells sorted from blood, obtained in a trial of the OX40 agonist ivuxolimab. Source of these receptors: an adult with an advanced solid tumor such as melanoma, head and neck, liver or kidney cancer. The conserved cysteine and the conserved F or W are not part of the CDR3 here. The D gene is left open where the match is weak. Some rows mark clone size as missing; the rest say once, few, many or name a class of expanded clone.

cdr3_aa: AISESTRVISYEQY
j_call: TRBJ2-7
clone_size: .
v_call: TRBV10-3
d_call: .

cdr3_aa: SVVEATGGHNEQF
j_call: TRBJ2-1
clone_size: .
v_call: TRBV29-1
d_call: TRBD1

cdr3_aa: ASSPGGAGANVLT
j_call: TRBJ2-6
clone_size: few
v_call: TRBV28
d_call: .

cdr3_aa: ASSLDRGPEAF
j_call: TRBJ1-1
clone_size: .
v_call: TRBV18
d_call: TRBD1

cdr3_aa: ASSQDLDRTNTGELF
j_call: TRBJ2-2
clone_size: .
v_call: TRBV4-1
d_call: .

cdr3_aa: ASSELRGNQPQH
j_call: TRBJ1-5
clone_size: .
v_call: TRBV6-5
d_call: .

cdr3_aa: ASSLGKTPLH
j_call: TRBJ1-6
clone_size: few
v_call: TRBV7-2
d_call: .

cdr3_aa: ASKPRSSGGEETQY
j_call: TRBJ2-5
clone_size: .
v_call: TRBV5-1
d_call: TRBD2

cdr3_aa: ASRRGLTNEKLF
j_call: TRBJ1-4
clone_size: .
v_call: TRBV18
d_call: .

cdr3_aa: ASSSGPSNQPQH
j_call: TRBJ1-5
clone_size: few
v_call: TRBV7-9
d_call: .

cdr3_aa: AWTSGTGSSPLH
j_call: TRBJ1-6
clone_size: few
v_call: TRBV30
d_call: TRBD1

cdr3_aa: ASKAGTGDVGELF
j_call: TRBJ2-2
clone_size: .
v_call: TRBV11-3
d_call: TRBD1

cdr3_aa: ASSQDRSGAFYEQY
j_call: TRBJ2-7
clone_size: .
v_call: TRBV4-2
d_call: .

cdr3_aa: ASSFGTSGINEQF
j_call: TRBJ2-1
clone_size: .
v_call: TRBV11-3
d_call: TRBD2

cdr3_aa: ASSLVQGVGLLEQY
j_call: TRBJ2-7
clone_size: .
v_call: TRBV7-2
d_call: TRBD1